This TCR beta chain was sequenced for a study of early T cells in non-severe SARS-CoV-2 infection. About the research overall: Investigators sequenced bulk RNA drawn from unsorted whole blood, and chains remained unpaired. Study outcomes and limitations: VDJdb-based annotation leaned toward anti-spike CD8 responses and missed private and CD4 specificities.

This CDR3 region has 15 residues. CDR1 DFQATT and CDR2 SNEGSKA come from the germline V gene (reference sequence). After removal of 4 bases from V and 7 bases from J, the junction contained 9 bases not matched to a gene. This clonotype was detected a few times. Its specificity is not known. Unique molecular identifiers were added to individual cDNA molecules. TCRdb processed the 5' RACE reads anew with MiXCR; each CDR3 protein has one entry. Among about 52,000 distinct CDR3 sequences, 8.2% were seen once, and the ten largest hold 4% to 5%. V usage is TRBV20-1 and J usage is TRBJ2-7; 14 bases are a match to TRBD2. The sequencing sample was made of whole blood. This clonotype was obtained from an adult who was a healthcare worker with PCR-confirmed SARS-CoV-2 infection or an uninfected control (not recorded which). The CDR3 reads CSATQPGLAGEEQYF. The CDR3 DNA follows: TGCAGTGCTACCCAACCGGGACTAGCGGGAGAAGAGCAGTACTTC.